Listed below are T cell receptor beta chains from one sample, sequenced in a study of early T cells in non-severe SARS-CoV-2 infection. TCRdb itself ran the 5' RACE reads through MiXCR, one entry per CDR3 protein. The profile covers 90,000 to 120,000 distinct CDR3 sequences, with approximately 10% appearing a single time and about 8.1% taken by the ten largest. The sequenced material came from whole blood. These receptors all stem from an adult who was a healthcare worker with PCR-confirmed SARS-CoV-2 infection or an uninfected control (not recorded which). CDR3s include the opening cysteine and the closing phenylalanine or tryptophan. D genes are given only for firm matches. Part of the rows lack a size; the others show once, few, many or a class for expanded clones.

clone_size j_call v_call d_call cdr3_aa cdr3_nt
many TRBJ2-1 TRBV6-2/TRBV6-3 TRBD2 CASSYLEPMTSGSNEQFF TGTGCCAGCAGTTATCTTGAACCGATGACTAGCGGGAGTAATGAGCAGTTCTTC
NA TRBJ2-6 TRBV4-3 NA CASSQESVSWERIRSGANVLTF TGCGCCAGCAGCCAAGAGAGCGTGAGTTGGGAAAGGATAAGGTCTGGGGCCAACGTCCTGACTTTC
NA TRBJ1-1 TRBV12-3/TRBV12-4 NA CASRDTGNTEAFF TGTGCCAGCAGAGACACAGGGAACACTGAAGCTTTCTTT
few TRBJ2-3 TRBV5-1 TRBD1 CASSRGRDRPYADTQYF TGCGCCAGCAGCAGGGGACGGGACAGACCTTACGCAGATACGCAGTATTTT
NA TRBJ1-5 TRBV7-8 NA CANSLRNQPQHF TGTGCCAACAGCTTAAGGAATCAGCCCCAGCATTTT
few TRBJ2-7 TRBV14 TRBD1 CASSQSGQSYEQYF TGTGCCAGCAGCCAGTCGGGACAGAGCTACGAGCAGTACTTC
few TRBJ2-5 TRBV14 NA CASSQDWAAKETQYF TGTGCCAGCAGCCAAGACTGGGCAGCTAAAGAGACCCAGTACTTC
NA TRBJ2-5 TRBV5-6 NA CASSFMETQYF TGTGCCAGCAGTTTCATGGAGACCCAGTACTTC
many TRBJ1-3 TRBV3-1 NA CASSQVGAGNTIYF TGTGCCAGCAGCCAAGTAGGGGCTGGAAACACCATATATTTT
NA TRBJ2-1 TRBV9 TRBD2 CASSVSGSGVYNEQFF TGTGCCAGCAGCGTTAGCGGGAGCGGGGTCTACAATGAGCAGTTCTTC
many TRBJ2-7 TRBV20-1 NA CSANAPGRSDEQYF TGCAGTGCTAACGCCCCCGGGAGATCGGACGAGCAGTACTTC
few TRBJ2-1 TRBV3-1 NA CASSRGMAEQFF TGTGCCAGCAGCAGGGGGATGGCCGAGCAGTTCTTC
few TRBJ2-7 TRBV29-1 NA CSVENAEGPYEQYF TGCAGCGTTGAGAACGCCGAAGGCCCCTACGAGCAGTACTTC
many TRBJ1-5 TRBV18 TRBD1 CASSPQGARNQPQHF TGTGCCAGCTCACCCCAGGGGGCGCGGAATCAGCCCCAGCATTTT
few TRBJ2-7 TRBV10-1 NA CASSESFYEQYF TGCGCCAGCAGTGAGTCCTTTTACGAGCAGTACTTC
NA TRBJ1-3 TRBV28 NA CASSTGNAICF TGTGCCAGCAGTACGGGAAACGCCATATGTTTT
NA TRBJ2-7 TRBV10-3 NA CATQEEYAYEQYF TGTGCCACACAGGAGGAGTACGCCTACGAGCAGTACTTC
many TRBJ2-7 TRBV20-1 NA CSARWSVNEQYF TGCAGTGCTAGATGGTCCGTAAACGAGCAGTACTTC
many TRBJ2-5 TRBV5-6 TRBD2 CASRWGLAGGPGETQYF TGTGCCAGCAGATGGGGACTAGCGGGAGGGCCAGGAGAGACCCAGTACTTC
NA TRBJ2-1 TRBV3-1 NA CASSQAEYNEQFF TGTGCCAGCAGCCAAGCCGAGTACAATGAGCAGTTCTTC
few TRBJ2-7 TRBV28 NA CASSPHNEQYF TGTGCCAGCAGCCCCCATAACGAGCAGTACTTC
many TRBJ1-6 TRBV6-1 NA CASSEFGTNSPLHF TGTGCCAGCAGTGAGTTCGGGACGAATTCACCCCTCCACTTT
many TRBJ2-5 TRBV7-9 TRBD1 CASSPDRASGETQYF TGTGCCAGCAGCCCGGACAGGGCATCAGGAGAGACCCAGTACTTC
NA TRBJ1-2 TRBV28 NA CASSLPPQGGYTF TGTGCCAGCAGTCTCCCCCCTCAGGGAGGCTACACCTTC